The 8 T cell receptor beta chains in this list originate from one sample, sequenced in a study of Ad26.COV2.S vaccination and SARS-CoV-2 variants. Sequenced by immunoSEQ multiplex PCR; TCRdb stores in-frame clones only, minus some. The sample includes hundreds of thousands of clones, around 86% of them seen just once. Treatment of the sample: around 19 received Ad26.COV2.S at low or high dose, single or two shots; roughly 5 received placebo; per-sample allocation not given. All samples were drawn on day 63, counting from the first vaccine or placebo injection. The specimen comprised peripheral blood, sampled in a trial of Ad26.COV2.S vaccine versus placebo. Every receptor here comes from a person between 18 and 60 years old who received the Ad26.COV2.S COVID-19 vaccine or a placebo.

J is TRBJ1-5 and V is TRBV12-3 or TRBV12-4; no clear D. Trimming shortened V by 2 bases and J by 5 bases, and 7 bases separated the two germline ends. This CDR3 contains 13 residues. The CDR3 region has the DNA TGTGCCAGCAGTTTAAGCCGGGATCAGCCCCAGCATTTT. Translated, it gives CASSLSRDQPQHF.

The rearrangement joins TRBV9 to TRBJ2-3; D unresolved. The length of the CDR3 is 13 residues. The germline V and J ends were trimmed by 3 bases and 8 bases, with 13 bases remaining between them. Germline CDR1 and CDR2: SGDLS and YYNGEE. The DNA for the CDR3 is TGTGCCAGCAGCGAGGCCCTGGTGGGTACGCAGTATTTT. This sequence encodes CASSEALVGTQYF.

This clone appeared a single time. This chain links TRBV7-2 with TRBJ2-7; D possibly corresponds to TRBD1 (6 bases). In germline, CDR1 is SGHTA, CDR2 FQGNSA. The V end was cut by 0 bases, the J end by 4 bases, with 13 bases between. CDR3 length: 15 amino acids. Here the CDR3 reads CASSLATGTQYEQYF. CDR3 DNA: TGTGCCAGCAGCTTAGCGACAGGAACCCAATACGAGCAGTACTTC.

The chain couples TRBV18 to TRBJ2-7; 9 bases are shared with TRBD1. The CDR3 covers 13 residues. Per germline, CDR1 KGHSH and CDR2 LQKENI. J gave up 6 bases and V 5 bases, and 5 bases lay outside the gene matches. CDR3 sequence: CASSRGQGSEQYF. Here the CDR3 DNA reads TGTGCCAGCTCAAGAGGACAGGGGAGCGAGCAGTACTTC.

The chain uses TRBV5-1 and TRBJ2-7, with a weak D call TRBD1 (6 bases). The ends were cut back, 4 bases at V and 2 bases at J, with 13 bases in the middle. Per the germline V gene, CDR1 is SGHRS and CDR2 is YFSETQ. There are 14 residues in the CDR3. The CDR3 protein is CASSIDRRPYEQYF. In nucleotides, the CDR3 is TGCGCCAGCAGCATTGACAGGCGACCCTACGAGCAGTACTTC. The entire variable domain, with the rest obtained from reference TRBV5-1 and TRBJ2-7, is as follows: KAGVTQTPRYLIKTRGQQVTLSCSPISGHRSVSWYQQTPGQGLQFLFEYFSETQRNKGNFPGRFSGRQFSNSRSEMNVSTLELGDSALYLCASSIDRRPYEQYFGPGTRLTVT.

The chain carries TRBV7-6 and TRBJ1-2; 8 positions agree with TRBD1. This CDR3 is 13 amino acids long. V shed 4 bases, J shed 8 bases, and the junction held 6 bases outside the gene matches. Germline assignment: CDR1 SGHVS and CDR2 FNYEAQ. In DNA, the CDR3 is TGTGCCAGCAGCTATGCAGGGGGCGCAGGCTACACCTTC. It is translated as CASSYAGGAGYTF.

The chain combines TRBV7-3 with TRBJ1-6; the D is unclear. This CDR3 region has 16 residues. CDR1 and CDR2 (germline): SGHTA, FQGTGA. Trimming took off 0 bases at V and 7 bases at J, with 13 bases between the two ends. Here the CDR3 DNA reads TGTGCCAGCAGCTTAACTTCGGCGGCGAGGAATTCACCCCTCCACTTT. Its translation is CASSLTSAARNSPLHF. The whole variable domain, remainder taken from reference TRBV7-3 and TRBJ1-6, is GAGVSQTPSNKVTEKGKYVELRCDPISGHTALYWYRQSLGQGPEFLIYFQGTGAADDSGLPNDRFFAVRPEGSVSTLKIQRTERGDSAVYLCASSLTSAARNSPLHFGNGTRLTVT.

The genes are TRBV18 and TRBJ1-2, with D unresolved. The CDR3 totals 15 residues. V dropped 2 bases and J dropped 2 bases, with 12 bases sitting between them. Germline CDR1 and CDR2: KGHSH and LQKENI. In DNA form, the CDR3 reads TGTGCCAGCTCACCATCTGGCTTACCAAACTATGGCTACACCTTC. This translates into CASSPSGLPNYGYTF.